This T cell receptor beta chain was recorded in a study of shared T cell receptors in the human thymus. Produced via immunoSEQ multiplex PCR; TCRdb's table is partial and in-frame only. The table shows approximately 580,000 clones, with approximately 80% occurring only once. Trimming took off 1 base at V and 0 bases at J, with 10 bases between the two ends. The CDR3 runs 16 residues. The V gene's germline CDR1 is SEHNR and CDR2 FQNEAQ (reference sequence). These sequences were also reported in another study, on human thymus T cells.

The chain has TRBV7-9 and TRBJ1-5, with a tentative D call TRBD1 (6 bases). The sequencing sample was made of thymocytes. The clonotype was recovered from a boy under three years old with a congenital heart defect. The CDR3 region has the DNA TGTGCCAGCAGCTTAGTTGGGACACATAGCAATCAGCCCCAGCATTTT. Translating it yields CASSLVGTHSNQPQHF.